This T cell receptor beta chain was recovered during a study of breast tumors, draining lymph nodes, adjacent tissues. V lost 3 bases to trimming and J lost 8 bases, with 11 bases between them. The V gene's germline CDR1 is DFQATT and CDR2 SNEGSKA (reference sequence). This CDR3 has 12 residues. TCRdb re-called the multiplex PCR reads with MiXCR, one entry per CDR3 protein. The table shows about 220,000 distinct CDR3 sequences, with less than 40% occurring only once. The lymph nodes were axillary draining lymph nodes from breast cancer patients. This TCR came from a female donor with breast cancer. Some clones in this sample may be carry-over from other donors' samples. The chain combines TRBV20-1 with TRBJ2-1; unclear D gene. The sequencing sample was made of axillary lymph node tissue. This CDR3 reads CSARENFDEQFF. Written as DNA, the CDR3 is TGCAGTGCTAGGGAGAATTTTGATGAGCAGTTCTTC.